This TCR beta chain was recorded in a study of response to subunit inactivated influenza vaccine. The study's findings and limits: Authors suggested each seasonal influenza vaccination recruits few new T cells.

This clonotype was seen more than once but under ten times. Its antigen is as yet unknown. TCRdb passed the RT-PCR reads through MiXCR, listing each CDR3 protein once. The table has more than 550,000 distinct CDR3 sequences, 12% seen once. This TCR came from a man aged 45 to 65 who received an inactivated influenza vaccine. The source was PBMCs from blood, collected on the day of vaccination.

The CDR3 DNA reads as TGTGCCAGCAGTTTATGGGCAGGGAACTATGGCTACACCTTC. Its translation is CASSLWAGNYGYTF. The V call is TRBV27, the J call TRBJ1-2; maybe TRBD1 (5 bases). The CDR3 is 14 residues long. The germline gives CDR1 MNHEY, CDR2 SMNVEV (reference sequence). V was pared by 1 base and J by 2 bases, with 8 bases between.